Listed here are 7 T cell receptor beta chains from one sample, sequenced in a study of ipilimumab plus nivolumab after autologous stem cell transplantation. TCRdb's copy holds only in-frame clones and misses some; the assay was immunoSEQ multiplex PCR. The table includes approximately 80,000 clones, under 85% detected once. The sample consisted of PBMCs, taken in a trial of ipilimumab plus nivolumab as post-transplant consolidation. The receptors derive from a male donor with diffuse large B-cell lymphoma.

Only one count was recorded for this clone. The CDR3 here is CASSQTGGDSGANVLTF. CDR3 DNA sequence: TGTGCCAGCAGCCAAACGGGGGGCGACTCTGGGGCCAACGTCCTGACTTTC. The gene calls are TRBV4-2 and TRBJ2-6, with a tentative D call TRBD2 (7 bases). Germline V gives CDR1 LGHNA, CDR2 YNFKEQ. This CDR3 spans 17 amino acids. Trimming stripped 2 bases from V and 0 bases from J, with 11 bases between.

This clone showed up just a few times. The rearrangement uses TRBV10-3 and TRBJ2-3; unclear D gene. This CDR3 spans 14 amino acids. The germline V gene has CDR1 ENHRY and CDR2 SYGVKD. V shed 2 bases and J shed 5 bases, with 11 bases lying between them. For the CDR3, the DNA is TGTGCCATCAGTGAGGGACCTAGAGGAGATACGCAGTATTTT. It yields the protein CAISEGPRGDTQYF.

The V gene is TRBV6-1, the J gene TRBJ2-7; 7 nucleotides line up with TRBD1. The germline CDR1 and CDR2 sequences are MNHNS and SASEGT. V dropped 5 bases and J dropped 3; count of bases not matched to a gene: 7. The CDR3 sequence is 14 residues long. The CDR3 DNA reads TGTGCCAGCAGTATGGGACAGAGATTCTACGAGCAGTACTTC. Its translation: CASSMGQRFYEQYF.

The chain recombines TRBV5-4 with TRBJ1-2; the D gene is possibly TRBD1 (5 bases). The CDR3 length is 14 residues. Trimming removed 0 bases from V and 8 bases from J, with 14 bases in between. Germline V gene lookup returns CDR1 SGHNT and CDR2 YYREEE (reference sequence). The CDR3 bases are TGTGCCAGCAGCTTGGCCAAGGGTTGGGGGGGCTACACCTTC. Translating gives CASSLAKGWGGYTF.

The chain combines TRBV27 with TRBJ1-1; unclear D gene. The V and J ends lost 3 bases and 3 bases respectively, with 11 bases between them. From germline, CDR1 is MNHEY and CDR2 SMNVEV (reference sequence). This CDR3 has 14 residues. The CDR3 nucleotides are TGTGCCAGCAGTTTCTGGTTCGGGTACACTGAAGCTTTCTTT. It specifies CASSFWFGYTEAFF.

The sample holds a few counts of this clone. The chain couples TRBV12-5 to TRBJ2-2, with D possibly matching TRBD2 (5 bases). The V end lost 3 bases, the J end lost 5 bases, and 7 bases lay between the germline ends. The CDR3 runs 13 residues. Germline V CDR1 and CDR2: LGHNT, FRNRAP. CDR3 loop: CASGFQRTGELFF. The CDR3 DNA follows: TGTGCTAGTGGTTTCCAGCGGACCGGGGAGCTGTTTTTT.

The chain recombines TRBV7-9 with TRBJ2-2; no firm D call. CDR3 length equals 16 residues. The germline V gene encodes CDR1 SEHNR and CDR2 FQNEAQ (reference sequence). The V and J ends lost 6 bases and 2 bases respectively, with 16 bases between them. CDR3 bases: TGTGCCAGCAGTCCTGTCAACCCTTTTAACACCGGGGAGCTGTTTTTT. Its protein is CASSPVNPFNTGELFF. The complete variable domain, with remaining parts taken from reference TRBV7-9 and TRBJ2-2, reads DTGVSQNPRHKITKRGQNVTFRCDPISEHNRLYWYRQTLGQGPEFLTYFQNEAQLEKSRLLSDRFSAERPKGSFSTLEIQRTEQGDSAMYLCASSPVNPFNTGELFFGEGSRLTVL.